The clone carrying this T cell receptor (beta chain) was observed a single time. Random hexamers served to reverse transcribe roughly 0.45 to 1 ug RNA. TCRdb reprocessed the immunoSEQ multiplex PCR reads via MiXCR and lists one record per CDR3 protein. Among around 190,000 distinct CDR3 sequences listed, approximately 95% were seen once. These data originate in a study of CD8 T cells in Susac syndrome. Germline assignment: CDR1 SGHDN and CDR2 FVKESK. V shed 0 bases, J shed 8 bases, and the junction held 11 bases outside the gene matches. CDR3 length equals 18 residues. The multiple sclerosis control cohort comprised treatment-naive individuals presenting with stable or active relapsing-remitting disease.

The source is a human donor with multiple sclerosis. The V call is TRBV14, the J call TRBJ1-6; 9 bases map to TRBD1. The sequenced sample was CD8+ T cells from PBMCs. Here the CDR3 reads CASSQDWTGVKKDSPLHF. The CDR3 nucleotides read TGTGCCAGCAGCCAAGACTGGACAGGGGTGAAGAAGGATTCACCCCTCCACTTT.